Below, 18 T cell receptor beta chains from the same sample are listed, as sequenced in a study of blood T cell repertoires in COVID-19. The table came from immunoSEQ multiplex PCR; TCRdb's copy has only in-frame clones and leaves some out. The sample contains about 220,000 clones, roughly 88% of which appear only once. Material: peripheral blood. The receptors here all came from a man between 50 and 59 years old with active or convalescent COVID-19.

This clone showed up just once. The genes are TRBV29-1 and TRBJ1-6, with D perhaps TRBD1 (6 bases). CDR1 is SQVTM, CDR2 ANQGSEA, per germline. CDR3 length: 13 residues. Trimming pared 7 bases from V and 10 bases from J, leaving 17 bases between. CDR3 DNA sequence: TGCAGCGCCGCCCAAGGCACAGGGTCACCCCTCCACTTT. It is translated as CSAAQGTGSPLHF.

The chain combines TRBV7-2 with TRBJ2-1; TRBD2 matches 11 bases. The V and J ends lost 5 bases and 4 bases, in that order; junction bases with no gene match: 10. This CDR3 comprises 17 residues. CDR1 is SGHTA, CDR2 FQGNSA, per germline. The CDR3 DNA is TGTGCCAGCAGCCTTAGTGTCCTAGCGGGAGGTTACAATGAGCAGTTCTTC. This codes for CASSLSVLAGGYNEQFF.

The chain is built from TRBV6-1 and TRBJ1-2, with 7 nucleotides matching TRBD1. The CDR3 length is 15 residues. After removal of 3 bases from V and 0 bases from J, the junction contained 4 bases not matched to a gene. Per the germline V gene, CDR1 is MNHNS and CDR2 is SASEGT. CDR3 coding DNA: TGTGCCAGCAGTGAGAGGGGACAGACTAACTATGGCTACACCTTC. Residues: CASSERGQTNYGYTF.

The chain recombines TRBV2 with TRBJ2-3, with 8 bases fitting TRBD2. Germline loops: CDR1 SNHLY, CDR2 FYNNEI. V shed 7 bases and J 3 bases; nucleotides not matched to a gene: 3. This CDR3 contains 13 residues. CDR3 sequence reads: CASNRGGTDTQYF. DNA for the CDR3: TGTGCCAGCAACCGCGGGGGGACAGATACGCAGTATTTT.

This clone was detected a few times. This chain joins TRBV5-1 and TRBJ1-1; the match to TRBD1 covers 7 bases. This CDR3 region has 19 residues. The junction had 21 bases not matched to a gene; V was cut back by 2 bases and J by 5 bases. Germline CDR1 reads SGHRS; CDR2 reads YFSETQ. CDR3: CASSFGRGRENWGGTEAFF. In DNA form, the CDR3 reads TGCGCCAGCAGCTTCGGTAGGGGGCGCGAGAATTGGGGAGGAACTGAAGCTTTCTTT.

CDR3 coding DNA: TGTGCCAGCAGACTGACAGGAGGTGGAGAAAAACTGTTTTTT. This encodes CASRLTGGGEKLFF. This chain connects TRBV28 to TRBJ1-4, with D possibly matching TRBD1 (6 bases). Trimming left V 6 bases short and J 8 bases short, with 16 bases between. CDR1 MDHEN and CDR2 SYDVKM come from the germline V gene. The CDR3 totals 14 residues.

This clone showed up just once. This sequence joins TRBV2 and TRBJ1-2, with 9 bases lining up with TRBD1. Losses at the gene ends were 8 bases for V and 6 bases for J; bases not matched to a gene: 10. The CDR3 consists of 14 residues. The germline V gene has CDR1 SNHLY and CDR2 FYNNEI. CDR3 nucleotides: TGTGCCAGCGAAACTCTACAGGGGGCGGATGGCTACACCTTC. Residues: CASETLQGADGYTF. Supplemented by reference TRBV2 and TRBJ1-2, the full variable domain reads EPEVTQTPSHQVTQMGQEVILRCVPISNHLYFYWYRQILGQKVEFLVSFYNNEISEKSEIFDDQFSVERPDGSNFTLKIRSTKLEDSAMYFCASETLQGADGYTFGSGTRLTVV.

The sample holds one count of this clone. The rearrangement uses TRBV2 and TRBJ2-7, with a weak D call TRBD1 (5 bases). The germline gives CDR1 SNHLY, CDR2 FYNNEI. V was pared by 2 bases and J by 5 bases, with 13 bases between. The CDR3 has 14 amino acids. The CDR3 sequence is CASSEQGKDDEQYF. The CDR3 coding sequence is TGTGCCAGCAGTGAACAGGGCAAGGACGACGAGCAGTACTTC.

The chain carries TRBV3-1 (or the pseudogene TRBV3-2) and TRBJ2-5; TRBD2 matches 7 bases. The germline V gene has CDR1 LGHDT and CDR2 YNNKEL (reference sequence). V trimming: 2 bases; J trimming: 4 bases; junction bases outside the gene matches: 1. The CDR3 sequence is 13 residues long. The DNA for the CDR3 is TGTGCCAGCAGCCAACTAGCGGTAGAGACCCAGTACTTC. Amino acid sequence: CASSQLAVETQYF.

This rearrangement joins TRBV24-1 to TRBJ2-3; maybe TRBD2 (5 bases). Between the trimmed V and J ends, which lost 0 bases and 0 bases, there was a span of 9 bases. The CDR3 is 16 amino acids. From germline, CDR1 is KGHDR and CDR2 SFDVKD. The CDR3: CATSDLGSDSTDTQYF. DNA of the CDR3: TGTGCCACCAGTGATTTGGGTAGCGATAGCACAGATACGCAGTATTTT.

This chain uses TRBV5-1 with TRBJ1-2, with D unresolved. This CDR3 comprises 17 residues. Germline V lookup: CDR1 SGHRS, CDR2 YFSETQ. Deletions cut 1 base from V and 1 base from J, with 17 bases between. The CDR3 DNA sequence: TGCGCCAGCAGCTTGAGTGGAGCGGCCCTCGGTAACTATGGCTACACCTTC. It codes for CASSLSGAALGNYGYTF.

Only a few counts were recorded for this clone. The V gene is TRBV7-9, the J gene TRBJ2-3, with a weak D call TRBD2 (5 bases). Germline lookup yields CDR1 SEHNR and CDR2 FQNEAQ (reference sequence). The CDR3 length is 11 residues. V gave up 8 bases and J gave up 3 bases, with 6 bases separating them. The CDR3 protein is CASGETDTQYF. The CDR3, as DNA: TGTGCCAGCGGGGAGACAGATACGCAGTATTTT.

The genes are TRBV15 and TRBJ1-5; D is ambiguous. This CDR3 has 15 amino acids. V was shortened by 1 base and J by 7 bases, with 14 bases between the two germline ends. In germline, CDR1 is LNHNV, CDR2 YYDKDF (reference sequence). CDR3 loop: CATSRVAGRGQPQHF. For the CDR3, the DNA is TGTGCCACCAGCAGAGTCGCGGGGAGAGGACAGCCCCAGCATTTT.

The V call is TRBV4-3, the J call TRBJ1-3; D is perhaps TRBD1 (5 bases). Germline V CDR1 and CDR2: LGHNA, YSLEER. The CDR3 totals 14 residues. V dropped 1 base and J dropped 7 bases, with 11 bases sitting between them. The CDR3 protein is CASSQVTGRNTIYF. The CDR3 bases are TGCGCCAGCAGCCAAGTTACAGGCCGGAACACCATATATTTT.

V and J are TRBV28 and TRBJ1-5, with 7 bases identical to TRBD1. The V segment lost 5 bases and the J segment 0 bases; nucleotides outside the gene matches: 7. The CDR3 spans 16 residues. CDR1 is MDHEN and CDR2 is SYDVKM in the germline V gene. The CDR3 DNA reads TGTGCCAGCAGTCGCACAGGGGTATATAGCAATCAGCCCCAGCATTTT. Amino acid sequence: CASSRTGVYSNQPQHF.

The chain links TRBV5-6 to TRBJ1-2; 9 positions agree with TRBD1. Germline lookup yields CDR1 SGHDT and CDR2 YYEEEE. This CDR3 contains 15 residues. The junction had 9 bases not matched to a gene; V was cut back by 4 bases and J by 5 bases. The CDR3 is CASSHGTGGRYGYTF. CDR3 sequence (DNA): TGTGCCAGCAGCCATGGCACAGGGGGCCGATATGGCTACACCTTC. The full variable domain, completed using reference TRBV5-6 and TRBJ1-2, is DAGVTQSPTHLIKTRGQQVTLRCSPKSGHDTVSWYQQALGQGPQFIFQYYEEEERQRGNFPDRFSGHQFPNYSSELNVNALLLGDSALYLCASSHGTGGRYGYTFGSGTRLTVV.

The genes are TRBV7-6 and TRBJ2-2, with 9 nucleotides matching TRBD2. Germline values: CDR1 SGHVS, CDR2 FNYEAQ. The CDR3 consists of 16 residues. Trimming cost V 4 bases and J 1 base; bases outside gene matches: 4. In nucleotides, the CDR3 is TGTGCCAGCAGCTCGGGACTAGCTAGGAACACCGGGGAGCTGTTTTTT. Its translation is CASSSGLARNTGELFF. The whole variable domain, remainder taken from reference TRBV7-6 and TRBJ2-2, is GAGVSQSPRYKVTKRGQDVALRCDPISGHVSLYWYRQALGQGPEFLTYFNYEAQQDKSGLPNDRFSAERPEGSISTLTIQRTEQRDSAMYRCASSSGLARNTGELFFGEGSRLTVL.

The chain links TRBV7-2 to TRBJ2-5; weak D call: TRBD2 (6 bases). Germline assignment: CDR1 SGHTA and CDR2 FQGNSA. This CDR3 is built from 13 residues. Trimming removed 3 bases at V and 5 bases at J, with 10 bases between. This chain's CDR3 is CASSFNAGETQYF. DNA for the CDR3: TGTGCCAGCAGCTTTAACGCGGGGGAGACCCAGTACTTC.